The entry below describes one TCR beta chain. What it binds is unknown. Germline assignment: CDR1 MNHEY and CDR2 SVGAGI. The CDR3 extends over 15 amino acids. Trimming stripped 4 bases from V and 2 bases from J, with 13 bases between. Extracted RNA was reverse transcribed, and the resulting cDNA served as sequencing template. The table came from immunoSEQ multiplex PCR; TCRdb's copy has only in-frame clones and leaves some out. The sample has 170,000 or so clones; roughly 53% are singletons. Treatment of the sample: oral pan-JAK inhibitor, 5-10 mg twice daily. Researchers took lesional scalp punch biopsies and peripheral blood from people who were alopecia areata patients. The record originates from a study of CD8+ T cells in alopecia areata. Findings of the study overall: Elevated clonality characterized lesional scalp relative to normal scalp, particularly in alopecia totalis/universalis. A great number of expanded lesional clones endured in scalp and blood during tofacitinib.

Here the sequenced sample was CD8+ T cells sorted from blood, taken at week 24, from a patient treated with tofacitinib. The sequence derives from a human donor with alopecia areata. The chain couples TRBV6-5 to TRBJ2-3; D unresolved. CDR3 region: CASSFATAPTDTQYF. CDR3 bases: TGTGCCAGCAGTTTTGCGACTGCACCCACAGATACGCAGTATTTT.